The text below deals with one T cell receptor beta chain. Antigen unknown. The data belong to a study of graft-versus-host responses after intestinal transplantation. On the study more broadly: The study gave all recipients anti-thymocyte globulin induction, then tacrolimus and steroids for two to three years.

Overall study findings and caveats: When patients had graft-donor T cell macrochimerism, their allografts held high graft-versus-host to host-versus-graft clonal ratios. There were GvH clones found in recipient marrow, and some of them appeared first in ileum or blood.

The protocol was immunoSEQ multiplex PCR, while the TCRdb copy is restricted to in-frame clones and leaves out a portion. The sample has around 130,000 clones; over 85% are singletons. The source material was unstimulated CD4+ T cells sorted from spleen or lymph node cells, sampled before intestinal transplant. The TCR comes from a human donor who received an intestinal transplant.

CDR3 in amino acids: CASIPFDSYGYTF. CDR3 DNA sequence: TGTGCCAGCATCCCCTTTGACTCTTATGGCTACACCTTC. This chain links TRBV6-1 with TRBJ1-2; the D is unclear. CDR3 length: 13 residues. Germline V gene sequence: CDR1 MNHNS, CDR2 SASEGT. V lost 7 bases to trimming and J lost 5 bases, with 14 bases between them.